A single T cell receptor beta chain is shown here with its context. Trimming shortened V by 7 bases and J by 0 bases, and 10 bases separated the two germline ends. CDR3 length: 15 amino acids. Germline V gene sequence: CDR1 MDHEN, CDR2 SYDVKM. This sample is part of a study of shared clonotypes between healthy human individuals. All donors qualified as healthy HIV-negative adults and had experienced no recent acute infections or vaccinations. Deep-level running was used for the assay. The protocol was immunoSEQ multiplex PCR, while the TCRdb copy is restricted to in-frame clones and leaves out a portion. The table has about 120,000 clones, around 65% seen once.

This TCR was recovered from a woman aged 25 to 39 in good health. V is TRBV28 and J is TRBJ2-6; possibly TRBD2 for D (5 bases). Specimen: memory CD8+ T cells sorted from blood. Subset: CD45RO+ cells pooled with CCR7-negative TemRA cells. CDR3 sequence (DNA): TGTGCCAGCACACACGGGATCTCTGGGGCCAACGTCCTGACTTTC. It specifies CASTHGISGANVLTF.